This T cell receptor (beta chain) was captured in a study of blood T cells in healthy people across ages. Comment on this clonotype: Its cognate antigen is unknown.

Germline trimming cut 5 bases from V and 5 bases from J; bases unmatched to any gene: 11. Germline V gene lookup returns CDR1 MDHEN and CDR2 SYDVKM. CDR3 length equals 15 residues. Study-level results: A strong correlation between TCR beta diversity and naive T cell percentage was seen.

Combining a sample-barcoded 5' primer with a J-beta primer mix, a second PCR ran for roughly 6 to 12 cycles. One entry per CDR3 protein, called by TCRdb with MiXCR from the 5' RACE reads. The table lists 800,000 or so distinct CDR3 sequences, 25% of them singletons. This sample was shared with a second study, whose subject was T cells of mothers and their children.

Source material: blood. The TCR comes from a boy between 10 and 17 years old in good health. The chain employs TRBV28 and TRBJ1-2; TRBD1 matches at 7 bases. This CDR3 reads CASSLDRAASYGYTF. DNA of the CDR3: TGTGCCAGCAGTCTCGACAGGGCCGCTTCTTATGGCTACACCTTC.